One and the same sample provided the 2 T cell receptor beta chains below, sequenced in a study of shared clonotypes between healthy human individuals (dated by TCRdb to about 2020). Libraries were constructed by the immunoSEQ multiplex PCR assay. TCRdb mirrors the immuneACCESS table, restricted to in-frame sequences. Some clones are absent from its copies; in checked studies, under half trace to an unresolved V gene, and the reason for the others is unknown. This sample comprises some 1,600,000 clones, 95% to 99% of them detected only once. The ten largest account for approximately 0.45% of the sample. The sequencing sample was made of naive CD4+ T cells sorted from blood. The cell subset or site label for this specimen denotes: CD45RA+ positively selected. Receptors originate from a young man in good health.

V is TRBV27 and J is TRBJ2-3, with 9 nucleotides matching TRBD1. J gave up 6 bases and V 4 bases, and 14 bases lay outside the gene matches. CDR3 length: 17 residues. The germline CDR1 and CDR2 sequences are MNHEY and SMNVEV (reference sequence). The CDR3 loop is CASSYGGWTGEKDTQYF. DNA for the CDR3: TGTGCCAGCAGTTATGGGGGTTGGACAGGGGAAAAGGATACGCAGTATTTT.

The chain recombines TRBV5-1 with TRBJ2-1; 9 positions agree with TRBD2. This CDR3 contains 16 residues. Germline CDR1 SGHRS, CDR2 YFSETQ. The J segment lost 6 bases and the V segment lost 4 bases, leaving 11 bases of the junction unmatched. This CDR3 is CASSPRAAAGGNEQFF. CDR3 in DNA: TGCGCCAGCAGCCCCCGAGCCGCAGCGGGAGGCAATGAGCAGTTCTTC.